This T cell receptor delta chain was captured in a study of gamma-delta chains in newborns, infants, children. Across the whole study: Microbial exposure reportedly drives polyclonal innate γδ T cell expansion after birth.

On this clone: The junction does not match germline at one end; this may be a read error.

TCRdb re-called clones from the reads via CATT. In the table there are some 12,000 delta-chain clones, approximately 10% of which are singletons. This CDR3 contains 16 residues. Germline CDR1 and CDR2: GEAIGNYY and EKD. The rearrangement uses TRDV2 and TRDJ1, with TRDD3 identical over 10 bases. Germline matching of the DNA provided the J gene here, since TCRdb leaves it blank. Sequenced input: blood. The receptor comes from a child who was a newborn, infant or young child, either healthy, febrile or measles-vaccinated (not recorded which). The CDR3 here is CACDLLGDRYTVKLIF. The DNA for the CDR3 is TGTGCCTGTGACCTACTGGGGGATCGGTACACCGTTAAACTCATCTTT.